The text below deals with one TCR beta chain. Two negative PCRs, clearance, or symptom resolution were required of recovered Cohort 3 donors. Authors' data handling: Researchers report that nucleated cell counts were estimated from reference gene primer amplification. Sequencing used immunoSEQ multiplex PCR; TCRdb keeps in-frame clones, though not all of them. V, J and clone size derive from that table, while D and trimming were established from the DNA sequence. The data show under 300,000 clones, approximately 91% seen once. The CDR3 sequence is 13 residues long. The germline gives CDR1 LNHNV, CDR2 YYDKDF (reference sequence). Trimming took off 6 bases at V and 4 bases at J, with 11 bases between the two ends. This sample is part of a study of blood T cell repertoires in COVID-19. Across the study: Acute-phase and convalescent COVID-19 samples originated in the United States, Italy and Spain. Sample material is recorded as cDNA or gDNA derived from T cells, B-cell-depleted T cells, or PBMCs.

The clonotype was recovered from a woman in her thirties or forties who had recovered from COVID-19. Sequencing was done on a sample of PBMCs or T cells enriched from blood (not recorded which). The rearrangement uses TRBV15 and TRBJ2-3; D might be TRBD2 (6 bases). In DNA, the CDR3 is TGTGCCACCAGGAGGGACTTGGCAGATACGCAGTATTTT. Residues: CATRRDLADTQYF.